This TCR beta chain was recovered during a study of beta chain features in type 1 diabetes. Study findings and constraints: Across all four CD4+ subsets, people with type 1 diabetes showed modestly shorter TCRB CDR3s. Still unanswered here is whether HLA type influences TCRB rearrangement. Naive, central memory and regulatory TCRB repertoires appeared more similar among patients than healthy donors.

The authors reverse transcribed all of the isolated RNA, so sequencing captured expressed TCRB transcripts. Sequencing was performed with immunoSEQ multiplex PCR; in TCRdb, only in-frame clones are kept and a portion is missing. The repertoire holds 130,000 or so clones, approximately 9% seen once, with over 0.6% in the top ten. This clone was seen only a few times. The antigen is undetermined. From germline, CDR1 is MGHRA and CDR2 YSYEKL. This CDR3 comprises 16 residues. With 1 base clipped from V and 6 bases from J, the junction kept 10 bases outside the gene matches. The sequencing input was central memory CD4+ T cells from blood. V usage is TRBV4-1 and J usage is TRBJ1-2, with TRBD1 matching over 8 bases. The source is a man younger than 40 with type 1 diabetes. The CDR3 sequence: CASSQGLSRGRNGYTF. The CDR3 DNA follows: TGCGCCAGCAGCCAAGGCCTTAGCAGGGGGCGGAATGGCTACACCTTC.